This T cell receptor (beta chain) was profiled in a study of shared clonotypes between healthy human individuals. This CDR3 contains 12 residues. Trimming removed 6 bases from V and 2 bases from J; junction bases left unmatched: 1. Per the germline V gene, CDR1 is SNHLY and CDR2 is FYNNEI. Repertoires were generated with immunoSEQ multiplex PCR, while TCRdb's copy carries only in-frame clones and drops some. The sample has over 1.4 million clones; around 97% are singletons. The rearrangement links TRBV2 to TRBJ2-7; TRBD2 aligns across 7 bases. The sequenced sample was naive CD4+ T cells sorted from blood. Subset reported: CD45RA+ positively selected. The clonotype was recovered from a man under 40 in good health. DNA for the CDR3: TGTGCCAGCAGGCGGGAGCCCTACGAGCAGTACTTC. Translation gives CASRREPYEQYF. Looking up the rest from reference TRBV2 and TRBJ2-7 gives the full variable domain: EPEVTQTPSHQVTQMGQEVILRCVPISNHLYFYWYRQILGQKVEFLVSFYNNEISEKSEIFDDQFSVERPDGSNFTLKIRSTKLEDSAMYFCASRREPYEQYFGPGTRLTVT.